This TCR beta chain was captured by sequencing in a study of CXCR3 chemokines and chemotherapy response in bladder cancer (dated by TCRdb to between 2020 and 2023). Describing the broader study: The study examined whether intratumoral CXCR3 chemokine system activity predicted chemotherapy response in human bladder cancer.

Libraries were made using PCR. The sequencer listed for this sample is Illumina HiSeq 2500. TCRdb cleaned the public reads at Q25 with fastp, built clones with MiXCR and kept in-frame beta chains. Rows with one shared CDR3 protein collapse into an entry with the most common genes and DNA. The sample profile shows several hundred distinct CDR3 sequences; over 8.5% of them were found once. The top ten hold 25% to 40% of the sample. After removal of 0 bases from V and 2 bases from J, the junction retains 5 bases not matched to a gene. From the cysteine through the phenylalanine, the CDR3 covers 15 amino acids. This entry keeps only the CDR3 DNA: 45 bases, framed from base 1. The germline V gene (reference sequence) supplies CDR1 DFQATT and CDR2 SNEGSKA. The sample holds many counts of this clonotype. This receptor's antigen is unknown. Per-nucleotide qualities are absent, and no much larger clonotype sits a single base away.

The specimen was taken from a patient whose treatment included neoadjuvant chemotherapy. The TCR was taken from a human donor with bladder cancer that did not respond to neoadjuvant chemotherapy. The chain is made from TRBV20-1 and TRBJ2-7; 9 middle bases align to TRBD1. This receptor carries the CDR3 CSARDPRQGAYEQYF. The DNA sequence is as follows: TGCAGTGCTAGAGATCCGAGACAGGGGGCCTACGAGCAGTACTTC.